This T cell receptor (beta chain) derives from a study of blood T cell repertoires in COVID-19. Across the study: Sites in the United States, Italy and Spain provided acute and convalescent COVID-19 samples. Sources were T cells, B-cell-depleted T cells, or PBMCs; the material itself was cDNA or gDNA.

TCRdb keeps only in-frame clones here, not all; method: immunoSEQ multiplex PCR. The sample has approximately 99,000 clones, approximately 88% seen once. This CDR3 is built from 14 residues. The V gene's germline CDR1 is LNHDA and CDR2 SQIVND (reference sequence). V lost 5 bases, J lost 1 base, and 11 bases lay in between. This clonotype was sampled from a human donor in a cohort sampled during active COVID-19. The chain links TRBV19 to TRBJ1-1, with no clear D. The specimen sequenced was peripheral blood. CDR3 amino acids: CASSPRWANTEAFF. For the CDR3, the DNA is TGTGCCAGTAGTCCCCGATGGGCGAACACTGAAGCTTTCTTT.